These 6 T cell receptor beta chains originate from one sample sequenced in a study of blood T cell repertoires in COVID-19. The repertoire was sequenced with immunoSEQ multiplex PCR; TCRdb's copy has only in-frame clones and lacks some. The sample shows 150,000 to 200,000 clones, 70% to 90% of them seen only once. Sequenced: PBMCs or T cells enriched from blood (not recorded which). All receptors derive from a man in his forties who had recovered from COVID-19.

Here the CDR3 reads CASSSMGGKGNQPQHF. The CDR3 region has the DNA TGTGCCAGCAGTTCTATGGGGGGAAAGGGCAATCAGCCCCAGCATTTT. The chain combines TRBV27 with TRBJ1-5; weak D call: TRBD1 (5 bases). V was pared by 4 bases and J by 2 bases, with 15 bases between. The CDR3 is 16 residues long. In germline, CDR1 is MNHEY, CDR2 SMNVEV (reference sequence).

The chain couples TRBV7-2 to TRBJ2-7, with 9 bases matching TRBD2. In germline, CDR1 is SGHTA, CDR2 FQGNSA. V lost 5 bases, J lost 3 bases, and 5 bases stayed unmatched. This CDR3 has 14 amino acids. CDR3 in amino acids: CASSAGLAIYEQYV. The CDR3 DNA is TGTGCCAGCAGCGCCGGACTAGCGATCTACGAGCAGTACGTC.

The chain carries TRBV2 and TRBJ1-5; weak D call: TRBD1 (5 bases). This CDR3 spans 14 amino acids. Germline loops: CDR1 SNHLY, CDR2 FYNNEI. V was trimmed by 6 bases and J by 5 bases, leaving 14 bases between them. CDR3 DNA sequence: TGTGCCAGCAGGAAGGGTGGAGGGGATCAGCCCCAGCATTTT. Translated, it gives CASRKGGGDQPQHF.

This chain connects TRBV2 to TRBJ1-2; tentatively, D is TRBD1 (5 bases). Germline CDR1 reads SNHLY; CDR2 reads FYNNEI. CDR3 length: 14 residues. V lost 6 bases, J lost 5 bases, and 16 bases lay in between. CDR3 in DNA: TGTGCCAGCAGGGTTAGACAGACTTTGTATGGCTACACCTTC. Amino acids: CASRVRQTLYGYTF.

The chain couples TRBV5-4 to TRBJ2-7, with D perhaps TRBD1 (5 bases). The V end lost 2 bases, the J end lost 0 bases, and 15 bases lay between the germline ends. The CDR3 covers 16 residues. The germline CDR1 and CDR2 sequences are SGHNT and YYREEE (reference sequence). The CDR3, as DNA: TGTGCCAGCAGCTTTCGACAGAACCCCTCCTCCTACGAGCAGTACTTC. It codes for CASSFRQNPSSYEQYF.

The chain carries TRBV6-5 and TRBJ1-1; D uncertain. CDR3 length equals 11 residues. Trimming shortened V by 9 bases and J by 1 base, and 6 bases separated the two germline ends. CDR1 and CDR2 from the germline V gene are MNHEY and SVGAGI. The CDR3 sequence: CASHRNTEAFF. CDR3 coding DNA: TGTGCCAGTCACAGGAACACTGAAGCTTTCTTT.